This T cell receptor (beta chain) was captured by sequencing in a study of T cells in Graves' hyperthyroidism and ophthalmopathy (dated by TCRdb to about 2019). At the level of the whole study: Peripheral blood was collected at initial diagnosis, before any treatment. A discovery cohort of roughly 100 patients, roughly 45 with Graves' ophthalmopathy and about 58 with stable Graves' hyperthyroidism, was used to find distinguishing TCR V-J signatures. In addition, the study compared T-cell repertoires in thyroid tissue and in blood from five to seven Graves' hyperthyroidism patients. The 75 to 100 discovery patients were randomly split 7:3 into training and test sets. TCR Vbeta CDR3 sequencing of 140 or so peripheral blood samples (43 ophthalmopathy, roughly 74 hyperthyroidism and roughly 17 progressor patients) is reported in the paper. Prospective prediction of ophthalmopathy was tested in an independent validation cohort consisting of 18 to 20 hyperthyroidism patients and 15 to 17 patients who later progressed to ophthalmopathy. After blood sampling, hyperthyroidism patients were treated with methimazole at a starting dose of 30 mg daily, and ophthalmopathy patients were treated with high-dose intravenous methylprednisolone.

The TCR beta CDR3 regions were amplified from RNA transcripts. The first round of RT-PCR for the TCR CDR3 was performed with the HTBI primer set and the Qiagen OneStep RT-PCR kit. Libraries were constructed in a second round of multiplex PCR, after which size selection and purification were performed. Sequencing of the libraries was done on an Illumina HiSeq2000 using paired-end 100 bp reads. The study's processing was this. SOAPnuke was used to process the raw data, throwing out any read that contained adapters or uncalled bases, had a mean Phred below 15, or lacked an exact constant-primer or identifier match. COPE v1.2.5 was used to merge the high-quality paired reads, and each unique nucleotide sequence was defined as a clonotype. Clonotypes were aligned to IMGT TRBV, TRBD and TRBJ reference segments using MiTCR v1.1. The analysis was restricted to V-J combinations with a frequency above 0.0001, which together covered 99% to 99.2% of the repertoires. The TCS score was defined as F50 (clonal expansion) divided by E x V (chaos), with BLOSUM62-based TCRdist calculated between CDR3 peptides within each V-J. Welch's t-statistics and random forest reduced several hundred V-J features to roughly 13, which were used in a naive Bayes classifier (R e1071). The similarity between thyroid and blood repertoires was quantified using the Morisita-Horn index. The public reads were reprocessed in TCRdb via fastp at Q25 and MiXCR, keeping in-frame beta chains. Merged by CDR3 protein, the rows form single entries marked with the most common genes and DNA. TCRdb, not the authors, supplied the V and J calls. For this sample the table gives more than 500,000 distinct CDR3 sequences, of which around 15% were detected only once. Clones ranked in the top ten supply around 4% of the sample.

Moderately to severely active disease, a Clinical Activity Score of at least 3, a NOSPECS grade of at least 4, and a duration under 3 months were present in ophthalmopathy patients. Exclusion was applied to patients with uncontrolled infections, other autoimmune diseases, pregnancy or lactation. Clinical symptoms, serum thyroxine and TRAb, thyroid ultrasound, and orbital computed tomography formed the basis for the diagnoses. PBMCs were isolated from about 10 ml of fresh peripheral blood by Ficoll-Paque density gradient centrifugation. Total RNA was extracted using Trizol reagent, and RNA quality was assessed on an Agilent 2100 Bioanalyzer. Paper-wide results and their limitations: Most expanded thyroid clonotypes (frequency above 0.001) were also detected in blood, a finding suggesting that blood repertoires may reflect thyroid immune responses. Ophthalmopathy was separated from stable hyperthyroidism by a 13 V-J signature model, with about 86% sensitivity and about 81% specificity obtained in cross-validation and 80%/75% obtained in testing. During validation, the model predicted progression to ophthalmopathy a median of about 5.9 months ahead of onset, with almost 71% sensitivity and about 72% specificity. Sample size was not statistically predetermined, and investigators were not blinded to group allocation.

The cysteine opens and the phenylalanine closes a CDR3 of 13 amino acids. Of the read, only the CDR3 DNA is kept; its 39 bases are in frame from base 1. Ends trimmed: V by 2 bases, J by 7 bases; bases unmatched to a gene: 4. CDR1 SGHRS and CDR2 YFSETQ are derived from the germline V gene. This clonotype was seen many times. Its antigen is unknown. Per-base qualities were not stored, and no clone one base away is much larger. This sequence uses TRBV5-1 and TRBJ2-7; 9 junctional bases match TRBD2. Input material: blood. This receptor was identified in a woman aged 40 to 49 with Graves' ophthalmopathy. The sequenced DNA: TGCGCCAGCAGCTTTGCGGGAGGGCAAGAGCAGTACTTC. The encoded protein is CASSFAGGQEQYF.